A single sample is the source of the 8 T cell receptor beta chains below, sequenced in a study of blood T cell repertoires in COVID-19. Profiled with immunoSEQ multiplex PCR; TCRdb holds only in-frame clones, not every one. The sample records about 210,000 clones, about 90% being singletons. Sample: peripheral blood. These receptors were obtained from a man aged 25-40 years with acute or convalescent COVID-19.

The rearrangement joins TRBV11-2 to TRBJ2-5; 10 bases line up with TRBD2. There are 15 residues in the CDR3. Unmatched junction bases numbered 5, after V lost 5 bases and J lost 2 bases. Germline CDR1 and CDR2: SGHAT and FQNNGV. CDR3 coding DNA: TGTGCCAGCAGCCAGCCGGGACTAGCGCAAGAGACCCAGTACTTC. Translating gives CASSQPGLAQETQYF.

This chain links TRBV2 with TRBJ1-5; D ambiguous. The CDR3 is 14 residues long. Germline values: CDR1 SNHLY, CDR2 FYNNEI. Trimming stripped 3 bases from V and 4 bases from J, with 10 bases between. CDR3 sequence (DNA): TGTGCCAGCAGTGATTGGAGGGAGAATCAGCCCCAGCATTTT. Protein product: CASSDWRENQPQHF. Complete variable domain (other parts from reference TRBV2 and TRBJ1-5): EPEVTQTPSHQVTQMGQEVILRCVPISNHLYFYWYRQILGQKVEFLVSFYNNEISEKSEIFDDQFSVERPDGSNFTLKIRSTKLEDSAMYFCASSDWRENQPQHFGDGTRLSIL.

The CDR3 loop is CASSQSTGGRQPQHF. The CDR3 bases are TGTGCCAGCAGCCAATCGACAGGGGGCCGTCAGCCCCAGCATTTT. V and J are TRBV3-1 (or the pseudogene TRBV3-2) and TRBJ1-5; 10 bases agree with TRBD1. Germline loops: CDR1 LGHDT, CDR2 YNNKEL (reference sequence). The V segment lost 2 bases and the J segment 6 bases; nucleotides outside the gene matches: 4. The CDR3 sequence is 15 residues long.

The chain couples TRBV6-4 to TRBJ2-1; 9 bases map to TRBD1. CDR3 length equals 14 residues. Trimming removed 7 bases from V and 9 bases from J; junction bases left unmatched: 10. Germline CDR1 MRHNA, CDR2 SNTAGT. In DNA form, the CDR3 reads TGTGCCAGCATGATCGACAGGGGGGCTAGTGAGCAGTTCTTC. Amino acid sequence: CASMIDRGASEQFF.

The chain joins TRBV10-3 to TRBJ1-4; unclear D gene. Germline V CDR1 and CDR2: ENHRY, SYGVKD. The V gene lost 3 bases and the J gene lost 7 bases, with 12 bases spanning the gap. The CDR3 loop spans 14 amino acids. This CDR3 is CAISDGDAVEKLFF. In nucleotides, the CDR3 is TGTGCCATCAGTGACGGGGATGCTGTTGAAAAACTGTTTTTT.

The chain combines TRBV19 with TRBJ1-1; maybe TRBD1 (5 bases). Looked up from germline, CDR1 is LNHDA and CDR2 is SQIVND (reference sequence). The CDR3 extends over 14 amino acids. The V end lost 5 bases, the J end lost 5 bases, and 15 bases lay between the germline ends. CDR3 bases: TGTGCCAGTAGTGTAACAAACCGGGGGACTGAAGCTTTCTTT. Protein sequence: CASSVTNRGTEAFF.

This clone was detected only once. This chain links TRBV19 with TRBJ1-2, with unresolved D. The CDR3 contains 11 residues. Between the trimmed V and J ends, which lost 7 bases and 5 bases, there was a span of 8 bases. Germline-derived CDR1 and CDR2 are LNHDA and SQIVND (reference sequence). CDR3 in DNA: TGTGCCAGTACCTCCCCTTATGGCTACACCTTC. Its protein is CASTSPYGYTF.

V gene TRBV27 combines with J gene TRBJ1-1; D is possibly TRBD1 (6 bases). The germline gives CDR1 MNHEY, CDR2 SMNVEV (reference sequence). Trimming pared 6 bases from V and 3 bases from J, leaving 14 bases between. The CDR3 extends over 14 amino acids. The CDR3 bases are TGTGCCAGCAGATTACAGGGCTATTACACTGAAGCTTTCTTT. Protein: CASRLQGYYTEAFF.